The 2 T cell receptor beta chains below come from one sample, sequenced in a study of T cells in Graves' hyperthyroidism and ophthalmopathy. TCR beta CDR3 region amplification was performed from RNA transcripts. HTBI primers were the set used in a first-round RT-PCR of the TCR CDR3. One entry per CDR3 protein, called by TCRdb with MiXCR from the multiplex PCR reads. The repertoire holds some 180,000 distinct CDR3 sequences, with about a sixth as singletons. The material sequenced was blood. The receptors were gathered from a woman in her forties or fifties with Graves' hyperthyroidism.

This clonotype was recorded at least ten times. This rearrangement joins TRBV6-2 or TRBV6-3 to TRBJ1-1; D remains ambiguous. The CDR3 length is 15 residues. In germline, CDR1 is MNHEY, CDR2 SVGEGT. V was cut by 7 bases and J by 1 base, with 16 bases left in between. CDR3 in DNA: TGTGCCAGCACACTTGATTATGTAAGGAACACTGAAGCTTTCTTT. This codes for CASTLDYVRNTEAFF.

In this sample, this clonotype turned up many times. The chain couples TRBV6-1 to TRBJ2-2; D unclear. CDR3 size: 15 residues. V was pared by 6 bases and J by 0 bases, with 11 bases between. Per germline, CDR1 MNHNS and CDR2 SASEGT. CDR3 loop: CASSRVPANTGELFF. The DNA for the CDR3 is TGTGCCAGCAGCCGAGTCCCGGCGAACACCGGGGAGCTGTTTTTT.